The sample holds many counts of the clone carrying this TCR beta chain. No antigen is known for it. This specimen belongs to a study of T-cell reconstitution after alpha-beta-depleted transplantation in children. General study results and limits: Surviving recipient cells, namely T cells and thymic progenitors, were the source of high day-60 TCRbeta diversity in some patients. After one year, T-cell counts and TCRbeta diversity mostly came from new T cells. About two months after transplant, alpha-beta T cells reportedly came from several hundred expanded graft clones.

V was cut by 0 bases and J by 1 base, with 3 bases left in between. Germline V gene data show CDR1 as SQVTM and CDR2 as ANQGSEA. The CDR3 is 12 amino acids. Unique molecular identifiers were used in preparing the TCRbeta library. TCRdb fed the PCR reads into MiXCR, producing one record per CDR3 protein. This table has tens of thousands of distinct CDR3 sequences, roughly 5% appearing once. The sequencing used PBMCs, mostly from graft donor cells, collected 180 days after TCRalphabeta/CD19-depleted stem cell transplant. The receptor was derived from a boy in the first two years of life who had a stem cell transplant for acute myeloid leukemia, so the T cells may come from the graft donor. V gene TRBV29-1 combines with J gene TRBJ1-2; D not resolved. The CDR3 DNA is TGCAGCGTTGAAGAGGGTAACTATGGCTACACCTTC. Translating it yields CSVEEGNYGYTF.